This T cell receptor beta chain was profiled in a study of response to subunit inactivated influenza vaccine. Study outcomes and limitations: After each seasonal influenza vaccination, few new T cells are recruited, the authors suggested.

This clonotype was counted a few times. Its matching antigen is unknown. TCRdb analysed the RT-PCR reads with MiXCR anew, one entry per CDR3 protein. The repertoire holds around 570,000 distinct CDR3 sequences, with less than 10% as singletons. Material: PBMCs from blood, obtained roughly 24 months after vaccination. This TCR came from a man aged 45 to 75 who received an inactivated influenza vaccine.

CDR3 region: CASSQQLSGNYEQYF. The CDR3 DNA follows: TGCGCCAGCAGCCAACAATTGTCAGGAAACTACGAGCAGTACTTC. The V call is TRBV4-3, the J call TRBJ2-7; D unclear. In germline, CDR1 is LGHNA, CDR2 YSLEER. CDR3 length: 15 residues. Trimming cost V 2 bases and J 3 bases, with 14 bases left between them.